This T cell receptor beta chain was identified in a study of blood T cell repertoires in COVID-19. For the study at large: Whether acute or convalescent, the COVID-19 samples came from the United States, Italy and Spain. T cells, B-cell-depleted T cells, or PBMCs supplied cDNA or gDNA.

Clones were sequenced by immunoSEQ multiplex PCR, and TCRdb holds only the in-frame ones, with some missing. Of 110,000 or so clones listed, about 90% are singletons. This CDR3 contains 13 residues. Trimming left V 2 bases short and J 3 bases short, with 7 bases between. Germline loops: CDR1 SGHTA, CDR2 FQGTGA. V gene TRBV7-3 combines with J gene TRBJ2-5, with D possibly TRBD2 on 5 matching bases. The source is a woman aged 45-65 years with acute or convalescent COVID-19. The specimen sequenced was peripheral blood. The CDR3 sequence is CASSLVREETQYF. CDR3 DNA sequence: TGTGCCAGCAGCTTAGTGAGGGAAGAGACCCAGTACTTC.